This TCR beta chain was recorded in a study of blood T cell repertoires in COVID-19. Turning to the study itself: Material from acute and convalescent COVID-19 was sourced from the United States, Italy and Spain. T cells, B-cell-depleted T cells, or PBMCs supplied cDNA or gDNA.

Original methodology: For nucleated cells, counts were estimated from reference gene primer amplification. TCRdb's table, derived via immunoSEQ multiplex PCR, lists solely in-frame clones and lacks some. V and J calls and clone size are those listed in that table; D and trimming were worked out from the DNA. The table lists some 250,000 clones, about 85% of them singletons, with 4% to 4.5% in the top ten. The V gene end was trimmed by 3 bases and the J gene end by 3 bases; junction bases not matched to a gene: 9. Per the germline V gene, CDR1 is SGHNT and CDR2 is YYREEE (reference sequence). The CDR3 runs 16 residues.

The chain has TRBV5-4 and TRBJ1-2, with 9 nucleotides matching TRBD1. The sequencing sample was made of peripheral blood. The TCR sequence derives from a man between 60 and 75 years old with acute or convalescent COVID-19. The CDR3: CASSSFPGQGHYGYTF. The DNA for the CDR3 is TGTGCCAGCAGCTCCTTCCCGGGACAGGGCCACTATGGCTACACCTTC.